Sequencing of this T cell receptor beta chain was carried out in a study of cytomegalovirus exposure and HLA in healthy donors. Study background: Among roughly 180 million T cells, an earlier analysis found roughly 110 million unique TCR beta sequences. General observations from the study: The authors enumerated around 150 TCR beta chains as linked to cytomegalovirus.

The PCR contained 60 Vbeta and 13 Jbeta primers. The assay was immunoSEQ multiplex PCR, and TCRdb's table has in-frame clones only and misses some. The sample carries 150,000 to 200,000 clones, 65% to 85% recorded once. Note on this clone: Antigen: not known.

V was cut by 5 bases and J by 4 bases, with 11 bases left in between. Germline CDR1 and CDR2: SGHTA and FQGNSA. The CDR3 totals 14 residues. The sample comprised PBMCs. The chain employs TRBV7-2 and TRBJ2-2; possibly TRBD2 for D (6 bases). The clonotype was recovered from a man in his forties or fifties in good health and CMV-seropositive. CDR3 region: CASSRDSTTGELFF. CDR3 bases: TGTGCCAGCAGCCGGGACTCTACCACCGGGGAGCTGTTTTTT.